The 13 T cell receptor beta chains listed next were all sequenced from one sample in a study of T cell changes during pregnancy in multiple sclerosis (dated by TCRdb to the late 2010s). Library construction relied on the immunoSEQ multiplex PCR assay. TCRdb provides this immuneACCESS table in a form limited to in-frame rearrangements. Some clones are lacking; in checked studies, under half of them reflect an unresolved V gene, and why the rest are absent is not known. The sample table contains 55,000 to 85,000 clones; only one count was recorded for 80% to 95% of them. The top ten clonotypes cover about 0.3% of the sample. The specimen was CD4+ T cells from peripheral blood mononuclear cells, collected after pregnancy. The source of these receptors is a female donor with multiple sclerosis, enrolled in a pregnancy study.

The gene calls are TRBV9 and TRBJ1-4; TRBD1 aligns across 9 bases. Germline trimming cut 7 bases from V and 4 bases from J; bases unmatched to any gene: 5. The CDR3 runs 14 residues. Germline loops: CDR1 SGDLS, CDR2 YYNGEE. CDR3 sequence (DNA): TGTGCCAGCGCAAGGGGACAGGGTAATGAAAAACTGTTTTTT. It encodes CASARGQGNEKLFF.

The J gene is TRBJ2-3, the V gene TRBV7-3, with a weak D call TRBD1 (6 bases). Looked up from germline, CDR1 is SGHTA and CDR2 is FQGTGA. This CDR3 spans 17 amino acids. The V gene lost 3 bases and the J gene lost 2 bases, with 18 bases spanning the gap. The CDR3, as DNA: TGTGCCAGCAGCTTCCCCCGGAATGGGGGCATCACAGATACGCAGTATTTT. This codes for CASSFPRNGGITDTQYF. Combining the CDR3 with reference TRBV7-3 and TRBJ2-3 gives the whole variable domain GAGVSQTPSNKVTEKGKYVELRCDPISGHTALYWYRQSLGQGPEFLIYFQGTGAADDSGLPNDRFFAVRPEGSVSTLKIQRTERGDSAVYLCASSFPRNGGITDTQYFGPGTRLTVL.

The chain has TRBV5-4 and TRBJ1-2; 11 bases agree with TRBD1. Germline V CDR1 and CDR2: SGHNT, YYREEE (reference sequence). Trimming at V came to 0 bases and at J to 2 bases, leaving 9 bases not matched to a gene. This CDR3 has 18 amino acids. The CDR3, as DNA: TGTGCCAGCAGCTTGGGAGGACAGGGGGCATTCCGGAACTATGGCTACACCTTC. This sequence encodes CASSLGGQGAFRNYGYTF.

This chain links TRBV6-1 with TRBJ2-1; no firm D call. The CDR3 spans 13 residues. Germline-derived CDR1 and CDR2 are MNHNS and SASEGT. V was cut by 8 bases and J by 3 bases, with 11 bases left in between. This CDR3 is CASLAPHYNEQFF. DNA of the CDR3: TGTGCCAGCTTGGCACCACACTACAATGAGCAGTTCTTC.

V gene TRBV2 combines with J gene TRBJ1-1; tentatively, D is TRBD1 (5 bases). V was shortened by 2 bases and J by 1 base, with 8 bases between the two germline ends. The length of the CDR3 is 14 residues. Germline assignment: CDR1 SNHLY and CDR2 FYNNEI. CDR3 residues: CASSELTGNTEAFF. The DNA of the CDR3 is TGTGCCAGCAGTGAACTTACAGGGAACACTGAAGCTTTCTTT.

This clone has just one count. V and J are TRBV12-5 and TRBJ2-1, with D perhaps TRBD2 (5 bases). V lost 7 bases to trimming and J lost 7 bases, with 14 bases between them. This CDR3 contains 13 residues. CDR1 LGHNT and CDR2 FRNRAP come from the germline V gene. CDR3 in DNA: TGTGCTAGTGTAGGCCCTCGGGGAAATGAGCAGTTCTTC. Protein sequence: CASVGPRGNEQFF.

The chain combines TRBV30 with TRBJ1-2; 9 nucleotides align to TRBD1. J lost 8 bases, V lost 4 bases, and 11 bases had no gene match. CDR3 size: 14 residues. Looked up from germline, CDR1 is GTSNPN and CDR2 is SVGIG (reference sequence). The CDR3 nucleotides read TGTGCCTGGAAGGCCCGGGACAGGGTGGGAGGCTACACCTTC. Its protein product is CAWKARDRVGGYTF.

The chain joins TRBV5-1 to TRBJ1-4; TRBD1 matches at 7 bases. CDR3 length: 15 amino acids. Trimming cost V 1 base and J 4 bases; bases outside gene matches: 4. The germline V gene has CDR1 SGHRS and CDR2 YFSETQ. CDR3 in amino acids: CASSLLQGNNEKLFF. In nucleotides, the CDR3 is TGCGCCAGCAGCTTGCTACAGGGGAATAATGAAAAACTGTTTTTT.

This clone is a singleton in its sample. The J gene is TRBJ1-2, the V gene TRBV6-6; D gene unclear. Looked up from germline, CDR1 is MNHNY and CDR2 is SVGAGI (reference sequence). Trimming pared 6 bases from V and 3 bases from J, leaving 20 bases between. The CDR3 is made up of 16 amino acids. CDR3 coding DNA: TGTGCCAGCAGCGGCCGGGGAGGGCGAAAGGACTATGGCTACACCTTC. This encodes CASSGRGGRKDYGYTF.

The DNA of the CDR3 is TGTGCCAGCAGTTTCTTTGGGGGGGGACCCTACGAGCAGTACTTC. Translated, it gives CASSFFGGGPYEQYF. The genes are TRBV27 and TRBJ2-7; 7 bases are shared with TRBD2. Trimming at V came to 3 bases and at J to 2 bases, leaving 7 bases not matched to a gene. This CDR3 has 15 residues. The V gene's germline CDR1 is MNHEY and CDR2 SMNVEV (reference sequence).

The chain links TRBV25-1 to TRBJ1-1; possibly TRBD1 for D (5 bases). Trimming pared 0 bases from V and 5 bases from J, leaving 13 bases between. Germline lookup yields CDR1 MGHDK and CDR2 SYGVNS. The CDR3 spans 15 residues. The CDR3 loop reads CASSEYNGGGTEAFF. CDR3 coding DNA: TGTGCCAGCAGTGAATATAATGGGGGGGGGACTGAAGCTTTCTTT. The variable domain in full, with the rest retrieved from reference TRBV25-1 and TRBJ1-1, is EADIYQTPRYLVIGTGKKITLECSQTMGHDKMYWYQQDPGMELHLIHYSYGVNSTEKGDLSSESTVSRIRTEHFPLTLESARPSHTSQYLCASSEYNGGGTEAFFGQGTRLTVV.

This chain uses TRBV29-1 with TRBJ2-7, with D possibly matching TRBD1 (6 bases). Germline-derived CDR1 and CDR2 are SQVTM and ANQGSEA. The CDR3 contains 13 residues. Trimming left V 8 bases short and J 2 bases short, with 16 bases between. CDR3 sequence: CSTGTLTPYEQYF. The CDR3 DNA reads TGCAGCACCGGGACACTCACTCCCTACGAGCAGTACTTC.

This chain links TRBV19 with TRBJ2-5, with 8 nucleotides matching TRBD1. The CDR3 has 13 amino acids. Trimming cost V 6 bases and J 4 bases; bases outside gene matches: 4. The V gene's germline CDR1 is LNHDA and CDR2 SQIVND (reference sequence). CDR3 sequence: CASRQGAAETQYF. The CDR3 DNA reads TGTGCCAGTAGGCAGGGGGCGGCAGAGACCCAGTACTTC. The full variable domain, in which reference TRBV19 and TRBJ2-5 provide the parts outside the CDR3, is DGGITQSPKYLFRKEGQNVTLSCEQNLNHDAMYWYRQDPGQGLRLIYYSQIVNDFQKGDIAEGYSVSREKKESFPLTVTSAQKNPTAFYLCASRQGAAETQYFGPGTRLLVL.